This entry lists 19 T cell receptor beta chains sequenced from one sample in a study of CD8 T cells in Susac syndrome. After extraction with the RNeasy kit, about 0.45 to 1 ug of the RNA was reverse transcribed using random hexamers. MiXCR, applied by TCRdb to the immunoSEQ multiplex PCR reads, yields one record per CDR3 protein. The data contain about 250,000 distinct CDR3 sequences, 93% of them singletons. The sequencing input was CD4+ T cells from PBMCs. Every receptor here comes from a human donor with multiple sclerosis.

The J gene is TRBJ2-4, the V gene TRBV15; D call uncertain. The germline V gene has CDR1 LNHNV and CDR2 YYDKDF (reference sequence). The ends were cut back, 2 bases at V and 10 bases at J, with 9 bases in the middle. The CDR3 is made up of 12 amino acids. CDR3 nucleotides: TGTGCCACCAGCAGAACCAGTGGGATTCAGTACTTC. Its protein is CATSRTSGIQYF.

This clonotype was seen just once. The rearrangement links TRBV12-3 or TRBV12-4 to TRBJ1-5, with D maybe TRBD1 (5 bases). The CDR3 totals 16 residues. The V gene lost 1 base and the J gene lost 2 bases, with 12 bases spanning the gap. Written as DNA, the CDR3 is TGTGCCAGCAGTTTAGATACCGGGGGTGGCAATCAGCCCCAGCATTTT. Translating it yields CASSLDTGGGNQPQHF.

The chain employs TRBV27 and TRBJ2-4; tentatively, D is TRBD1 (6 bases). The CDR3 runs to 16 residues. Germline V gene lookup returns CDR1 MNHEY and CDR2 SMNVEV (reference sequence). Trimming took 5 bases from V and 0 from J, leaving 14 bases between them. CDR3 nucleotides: TGTGCCAGCAGTCTCATGACAGGCCCAGCCAAAAACATTCAGTACTTC. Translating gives CASSLMTGPAKNIQYF.

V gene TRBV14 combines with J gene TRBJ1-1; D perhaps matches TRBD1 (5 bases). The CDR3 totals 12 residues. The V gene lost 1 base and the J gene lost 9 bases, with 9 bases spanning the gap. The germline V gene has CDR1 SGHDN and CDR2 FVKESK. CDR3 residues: CASSQAGPKAFF. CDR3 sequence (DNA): TGTGCCAGCAGCCAAGCAGGGCCGAAAGCTTTCTTT.

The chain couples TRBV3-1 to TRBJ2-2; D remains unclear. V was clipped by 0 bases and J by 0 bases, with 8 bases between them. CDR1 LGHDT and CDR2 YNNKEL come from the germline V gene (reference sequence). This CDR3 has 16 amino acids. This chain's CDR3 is CASSQDVAPNTGELFF. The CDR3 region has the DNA TGTGCCAGCAGCCAAGATGTGGCACCGAACACCGGGGAGCTGTTTTTT. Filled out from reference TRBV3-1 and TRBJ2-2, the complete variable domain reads DTAVSQTPKYLVTQMGNDKSIKCEQNLGHDTMYWYKQDSKKFLKIMFSYNNKELIINETVPNRFSPKSPDKAHLNLHINSLELGDSAVYFCASSQDVAPNTGELFFGEGSRLTVL.

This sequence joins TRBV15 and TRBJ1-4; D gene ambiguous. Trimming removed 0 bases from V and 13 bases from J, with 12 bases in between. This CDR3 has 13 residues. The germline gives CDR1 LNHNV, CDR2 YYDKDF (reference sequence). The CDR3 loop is CATSRDRDPRLFF. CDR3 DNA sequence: TGTGCCACCAGCAGAGATCGAGACCCCAGACTGTTTTTT.

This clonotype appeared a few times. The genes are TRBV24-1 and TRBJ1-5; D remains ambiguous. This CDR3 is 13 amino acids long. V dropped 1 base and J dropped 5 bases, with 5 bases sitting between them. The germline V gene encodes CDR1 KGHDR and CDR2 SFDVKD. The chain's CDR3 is CATSDFSDQPQHF. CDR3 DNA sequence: TGTGCCACCAGTGATTTTTCGGATCAGCCCCAGCATTTT.

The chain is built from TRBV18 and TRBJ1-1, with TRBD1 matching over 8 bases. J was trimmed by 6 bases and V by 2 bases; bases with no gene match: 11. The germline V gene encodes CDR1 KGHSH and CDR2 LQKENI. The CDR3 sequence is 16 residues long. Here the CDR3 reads CASSPYPGGMRAEAFF. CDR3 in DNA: TGTGCCAGCTCACCATACCCAGGGGGCATGAGGGCTGAAGCTTTCTTT. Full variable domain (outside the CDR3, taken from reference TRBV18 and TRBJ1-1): NAGVMQNPRHLVRRRGQEARLRCSPMKGHSHVYWYRQLPEEGLKFMVYLQKENIIDESGMPKERFSAEFPKEGPSILRIQQVVRGDSAAYFCASSPYPGGMRAEAFFGQGTRLTVV.

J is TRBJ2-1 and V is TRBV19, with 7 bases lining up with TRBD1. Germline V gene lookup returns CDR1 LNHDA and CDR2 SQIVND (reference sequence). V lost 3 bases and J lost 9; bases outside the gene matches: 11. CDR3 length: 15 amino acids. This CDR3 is CASSMDRTLRGEQFF. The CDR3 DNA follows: TGTGCCAGTAGTATGGACAGGACCCTGAGGGGTGAGCAGTTCTTC.

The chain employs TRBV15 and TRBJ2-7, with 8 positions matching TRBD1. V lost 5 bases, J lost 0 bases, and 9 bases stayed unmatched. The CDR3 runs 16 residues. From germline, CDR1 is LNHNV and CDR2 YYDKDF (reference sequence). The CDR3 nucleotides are TGTGCCACCAGCGGAATTTGGACAGGGAGCTCCTACGAGCAGTACTTC. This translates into CATSGIWTGSSYEQYF.

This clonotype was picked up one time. CDR3: CATEDYKNTEAFF. In DNA, the CDR3 is TGTGCCACCGAGGACTACAAGAACACTGAAGCTTTCTTT. The chain combines TRBV28 with TRBJ1-1, with D hard to call. Between the trimmed V and J ends, which lost 10 bases and 1 base, there was a span of 13 bases. Per the germline V gene, CDR1 is MDHEN and CDR2 is SYDVKM. The CDR3 runs 13 residues.

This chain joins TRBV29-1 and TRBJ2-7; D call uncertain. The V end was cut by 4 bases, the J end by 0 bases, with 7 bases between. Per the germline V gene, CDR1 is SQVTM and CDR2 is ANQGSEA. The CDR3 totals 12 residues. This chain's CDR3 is CSVGEDSYEQYF. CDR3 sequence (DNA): TGCAGCGTTGGCGAGGACTCCTACGAGCAGTACTTC.

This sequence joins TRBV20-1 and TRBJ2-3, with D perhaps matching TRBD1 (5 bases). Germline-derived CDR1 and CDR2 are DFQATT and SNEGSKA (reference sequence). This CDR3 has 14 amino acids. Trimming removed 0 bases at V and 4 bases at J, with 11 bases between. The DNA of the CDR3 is TGCAGTGCTAGAGAGGTGCAGGGATCAGATACGCAGTATTTT. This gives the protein CSAREVQGSDTQYF.

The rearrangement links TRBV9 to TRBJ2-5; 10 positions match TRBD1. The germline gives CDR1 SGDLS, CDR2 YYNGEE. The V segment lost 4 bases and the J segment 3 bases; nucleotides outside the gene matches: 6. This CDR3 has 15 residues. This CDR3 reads CASSISGTGEETQYF. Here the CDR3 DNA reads TGTGCCAGCAGCATTTCCGGGACAGGGGAAGAGACCCAGTACTTC.

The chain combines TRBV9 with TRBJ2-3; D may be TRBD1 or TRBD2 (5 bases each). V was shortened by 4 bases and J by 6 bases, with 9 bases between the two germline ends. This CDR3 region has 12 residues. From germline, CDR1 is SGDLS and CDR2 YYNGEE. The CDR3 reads CASSLGVDTQYF. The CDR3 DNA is TGTGCCAGCAGCCTGGGGGTGGATACGCAGTATTTT.

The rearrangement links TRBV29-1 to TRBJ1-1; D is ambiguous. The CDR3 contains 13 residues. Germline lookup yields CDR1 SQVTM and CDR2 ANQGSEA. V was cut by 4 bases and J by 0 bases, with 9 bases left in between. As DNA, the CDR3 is TGCAGCGTTGCCCTCCTCATGAACACTGAAGCTTTCTTT. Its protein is CSVALLMNTEAFF.

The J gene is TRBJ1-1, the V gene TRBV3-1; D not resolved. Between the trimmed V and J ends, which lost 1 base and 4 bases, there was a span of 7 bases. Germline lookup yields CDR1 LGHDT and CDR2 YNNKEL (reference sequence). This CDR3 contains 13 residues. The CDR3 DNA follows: TGTGCCAGCAGCCAAGTGTCGGCCACTGAAGCTTTCTTT. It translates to CASSQVSATEAFF.

Written as DNA, the CDR3 is TGTGCCAGCAGTTTAGCGGAGGGGGCAGAGCAGTACTTC. Amino acid sequence: CASSLAEGAEQYF. The genes are TRBV12-3 or TRBV12-4 and TRBJ2-7, with a weak D call TRBD1 (7 bases). V lost 0 bases to trimming and J lost 7 bases, with 10 bases between them. The CDR3 consists of 13 residues.

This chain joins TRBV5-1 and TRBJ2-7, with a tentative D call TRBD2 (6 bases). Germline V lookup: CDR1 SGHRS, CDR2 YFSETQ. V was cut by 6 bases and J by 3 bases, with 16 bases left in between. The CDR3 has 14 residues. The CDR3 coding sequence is TGCGCCAGCAAGAAGGCGGGGATCGACTACGAGCAGTACTTC. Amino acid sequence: CASKKAGIDYEQYF.